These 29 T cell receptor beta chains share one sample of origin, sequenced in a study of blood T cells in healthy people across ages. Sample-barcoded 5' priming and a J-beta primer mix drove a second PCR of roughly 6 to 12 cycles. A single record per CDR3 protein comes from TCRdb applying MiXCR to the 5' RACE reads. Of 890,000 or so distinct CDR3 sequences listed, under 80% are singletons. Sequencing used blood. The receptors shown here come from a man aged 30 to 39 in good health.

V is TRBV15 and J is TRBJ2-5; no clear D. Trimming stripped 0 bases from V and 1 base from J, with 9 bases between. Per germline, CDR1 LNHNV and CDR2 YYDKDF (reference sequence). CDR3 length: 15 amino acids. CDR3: CATSRDGQLQETQYF. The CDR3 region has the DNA TGTGCCACCAGCAGAGATGGGCAGCTCCAAGAGACCCAGTACTTC.

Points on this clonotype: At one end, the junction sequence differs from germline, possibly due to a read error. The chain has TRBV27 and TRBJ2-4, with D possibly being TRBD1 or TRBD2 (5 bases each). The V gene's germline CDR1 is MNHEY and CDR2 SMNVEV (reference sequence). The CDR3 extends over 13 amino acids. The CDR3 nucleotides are TGTGCCAGCTCTCCGGGACGCTCCTACGAGCAGCACTTC. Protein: CASSPGRSYEQHF.

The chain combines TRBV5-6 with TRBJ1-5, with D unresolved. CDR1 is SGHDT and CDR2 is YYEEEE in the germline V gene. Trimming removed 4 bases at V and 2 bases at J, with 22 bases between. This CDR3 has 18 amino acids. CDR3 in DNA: TGTGCCAGCAGCCTCGGGAGAGGAACGTATAAGGGCAATCAGCCCCAGCATTTT. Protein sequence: CASSLGRGTYKGNQPQHF.

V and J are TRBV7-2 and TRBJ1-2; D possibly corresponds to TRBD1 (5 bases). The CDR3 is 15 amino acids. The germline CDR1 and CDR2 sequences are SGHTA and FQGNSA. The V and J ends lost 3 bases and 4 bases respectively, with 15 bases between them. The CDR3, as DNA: TGTGCCAGCAGCTTTGGCGCGTCTCAGGGCTATGGCTACACCTTC. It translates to CASSFGASQGYGYTF. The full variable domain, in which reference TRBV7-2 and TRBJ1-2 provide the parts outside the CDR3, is GAGVSQSPSNKVTEKGKDVELRCDPISGHTALYWYRQSLGQGLEFLIYFQGNSAPDKSGLPSDRFSAERTGGSVSTLTIQRTQQEDSAVYLCASSFGASQGYGYTFGSGTRLTVV.

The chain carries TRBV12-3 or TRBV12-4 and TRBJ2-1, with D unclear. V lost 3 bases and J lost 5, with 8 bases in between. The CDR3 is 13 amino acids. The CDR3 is CASSFGQHNEQFF. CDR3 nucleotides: TGTGCCAGCAGTTTTGGGCAGCACAATGAGCAGTTCTTC.

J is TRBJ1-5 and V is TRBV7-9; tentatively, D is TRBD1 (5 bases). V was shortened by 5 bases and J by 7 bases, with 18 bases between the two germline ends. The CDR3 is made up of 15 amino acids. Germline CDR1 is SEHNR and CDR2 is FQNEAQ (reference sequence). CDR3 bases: TGTGCCAGCAGCAGCGGGACGTCGGTGAACCAGCCCCAGCATTTT. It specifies CASSSGTSVNQPQHF.

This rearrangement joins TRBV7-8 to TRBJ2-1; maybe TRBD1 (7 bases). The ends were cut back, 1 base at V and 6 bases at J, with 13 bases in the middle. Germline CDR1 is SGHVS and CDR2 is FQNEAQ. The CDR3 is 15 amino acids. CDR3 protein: CASSLGRDSFNEQFF. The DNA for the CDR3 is TGTGCCAGCAGCTTAGGGAGGGACAGTTTCAATGAGCAGTTCTTC.

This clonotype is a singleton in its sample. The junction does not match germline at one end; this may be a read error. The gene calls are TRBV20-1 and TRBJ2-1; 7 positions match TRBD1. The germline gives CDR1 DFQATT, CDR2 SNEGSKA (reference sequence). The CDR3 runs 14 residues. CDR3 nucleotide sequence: TGCAGTGCTAGAGGGACAGGAACCTACAATGAGCGGTTCTTC. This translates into CSARGTGTYNERFF.

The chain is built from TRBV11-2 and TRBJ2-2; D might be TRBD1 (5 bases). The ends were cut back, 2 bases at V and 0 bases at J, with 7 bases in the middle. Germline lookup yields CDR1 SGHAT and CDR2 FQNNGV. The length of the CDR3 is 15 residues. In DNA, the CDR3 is TGTGCCAGCAGCTTACGCAGGGCGAACACCGGGGAGCTGTTTTTT. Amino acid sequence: CASSLRRANTGELFF.

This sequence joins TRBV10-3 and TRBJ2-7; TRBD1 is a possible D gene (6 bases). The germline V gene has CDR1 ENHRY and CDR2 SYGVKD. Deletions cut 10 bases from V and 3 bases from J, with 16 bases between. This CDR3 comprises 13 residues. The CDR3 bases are TGTGCCACAGCCCCCCCAGGGGACTACGAGCAGTACTTC. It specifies CATAPPGDYEQYF.

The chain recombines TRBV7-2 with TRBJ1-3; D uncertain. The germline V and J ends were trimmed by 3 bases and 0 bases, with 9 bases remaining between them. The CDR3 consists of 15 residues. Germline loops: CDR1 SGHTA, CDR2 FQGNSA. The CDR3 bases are TGTGCCAGCAGCTTTCCCCCGAGCTCTGGAAACACCATATATTTT. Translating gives CASSFPPSSGNTIYF.

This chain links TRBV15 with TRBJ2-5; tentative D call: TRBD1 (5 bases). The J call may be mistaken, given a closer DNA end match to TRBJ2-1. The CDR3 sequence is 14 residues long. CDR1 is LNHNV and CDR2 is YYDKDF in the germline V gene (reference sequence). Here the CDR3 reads CATSRDRAQETQFF. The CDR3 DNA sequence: TGTGCCACCAGCAGAGACAGGGCCCAAGAGACCCAGTTCTTC.

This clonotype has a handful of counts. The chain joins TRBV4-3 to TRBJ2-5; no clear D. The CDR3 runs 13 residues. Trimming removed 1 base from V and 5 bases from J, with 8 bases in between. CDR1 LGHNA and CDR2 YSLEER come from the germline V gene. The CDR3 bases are TGCGCCAGCAGCCAAGGGCTATTGGAGACCCAGTACTTC. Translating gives CASSQGLLETQYF.

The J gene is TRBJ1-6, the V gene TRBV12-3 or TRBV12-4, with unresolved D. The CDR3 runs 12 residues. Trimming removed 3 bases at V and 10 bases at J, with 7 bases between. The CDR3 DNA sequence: TGTGCCAGCAGTTTGACACCCTCACCCCTCCACTTT. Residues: CASSLTPSPLHF.

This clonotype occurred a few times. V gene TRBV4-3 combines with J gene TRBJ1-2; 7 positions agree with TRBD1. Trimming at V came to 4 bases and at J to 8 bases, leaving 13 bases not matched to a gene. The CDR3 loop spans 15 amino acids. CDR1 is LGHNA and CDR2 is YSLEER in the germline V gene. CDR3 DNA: TGCGCCAGCAGCCTCTCTGCGGGACAGTACAGGGGCTACACCTTC. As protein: CASSLSAGQYRGYTF.

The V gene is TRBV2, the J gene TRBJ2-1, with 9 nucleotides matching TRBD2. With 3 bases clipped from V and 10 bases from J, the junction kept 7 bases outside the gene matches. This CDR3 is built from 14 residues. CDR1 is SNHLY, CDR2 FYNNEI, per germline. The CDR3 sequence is CASSERGGPGEQFF. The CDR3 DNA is TGTGCCAGCAGTGAGCGGGGGGGGCCGGGAGAGCAGTTCTTC.

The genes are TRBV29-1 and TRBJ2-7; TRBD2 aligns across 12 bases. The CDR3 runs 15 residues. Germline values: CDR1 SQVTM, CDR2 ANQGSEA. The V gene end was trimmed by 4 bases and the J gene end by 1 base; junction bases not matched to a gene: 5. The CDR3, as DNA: TGCAGCGTTGTGCCCGGGACTAGCGGGTCCTACGAGCAGTACTTC. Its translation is CSVVPGTSGSYEQYF.

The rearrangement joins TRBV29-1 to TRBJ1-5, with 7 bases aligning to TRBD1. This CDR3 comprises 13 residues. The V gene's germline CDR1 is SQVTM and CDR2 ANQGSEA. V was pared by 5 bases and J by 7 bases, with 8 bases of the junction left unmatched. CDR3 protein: CSVQGGSGQPQHF. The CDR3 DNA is TGCAGCGTTCAAGGGGGCTCAGGACAGCCCCAGCATTTT.

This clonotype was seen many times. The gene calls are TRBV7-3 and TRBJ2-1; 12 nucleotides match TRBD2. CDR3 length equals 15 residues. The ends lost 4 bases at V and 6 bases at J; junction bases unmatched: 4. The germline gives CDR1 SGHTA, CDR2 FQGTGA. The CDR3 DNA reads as TGTGCCAGCAGCTCACTAGCGGGGGGAATCAATGAGCAGTTCTTC. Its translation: CASSSLAGGINEQFF.

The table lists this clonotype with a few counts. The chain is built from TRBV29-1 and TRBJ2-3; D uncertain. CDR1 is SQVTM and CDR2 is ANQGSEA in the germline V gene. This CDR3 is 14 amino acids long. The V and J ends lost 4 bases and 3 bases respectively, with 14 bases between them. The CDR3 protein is CSVVSTEQTDTQYF. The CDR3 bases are TGCAGCGTTGTCTCCACTGAACAAACAGATACGCAGTATTTT.

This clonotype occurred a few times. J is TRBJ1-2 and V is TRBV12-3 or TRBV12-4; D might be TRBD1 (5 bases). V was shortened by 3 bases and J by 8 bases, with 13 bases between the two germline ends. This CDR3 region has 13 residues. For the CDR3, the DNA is TGTGCCAGCAGTTTTGAGGGGAGAAGCGGCTACACCTTC. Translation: CASSFEGRSGYTF.

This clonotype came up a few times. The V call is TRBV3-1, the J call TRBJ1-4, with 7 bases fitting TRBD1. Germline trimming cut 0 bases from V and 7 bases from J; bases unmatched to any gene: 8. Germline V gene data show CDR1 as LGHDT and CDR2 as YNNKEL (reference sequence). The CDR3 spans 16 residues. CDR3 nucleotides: TGTGCCAGCAGCCAAGATTCAGGGGGGGGTGGTGAAAAACTGTTTTTT. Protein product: CASSQDSGGGGEKLFF.

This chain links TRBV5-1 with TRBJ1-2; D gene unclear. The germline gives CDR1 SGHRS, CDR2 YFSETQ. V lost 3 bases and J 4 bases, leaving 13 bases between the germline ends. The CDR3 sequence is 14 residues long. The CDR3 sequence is CASSSQTRLYGYTF. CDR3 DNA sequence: TGCGCCAGCAGCTCCCAGACGAGGCTCTATGGCTACACCTTC.

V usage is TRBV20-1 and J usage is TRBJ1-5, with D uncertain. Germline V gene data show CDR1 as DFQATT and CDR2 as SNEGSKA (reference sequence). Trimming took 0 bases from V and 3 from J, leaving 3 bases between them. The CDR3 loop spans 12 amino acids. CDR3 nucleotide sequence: TGCAGTGCTAGAGACATCAATCAGCCCCAGCATTTT. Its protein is CSARDINQPQHF.

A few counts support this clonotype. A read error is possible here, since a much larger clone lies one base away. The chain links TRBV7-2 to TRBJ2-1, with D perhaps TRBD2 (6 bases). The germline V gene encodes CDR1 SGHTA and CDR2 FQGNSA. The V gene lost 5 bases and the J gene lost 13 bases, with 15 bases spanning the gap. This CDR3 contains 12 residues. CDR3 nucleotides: TGTGCCAGCAGCCCTCTTCGGGAGACCCAGTTCTTC. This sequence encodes CASSPLRETQFF.

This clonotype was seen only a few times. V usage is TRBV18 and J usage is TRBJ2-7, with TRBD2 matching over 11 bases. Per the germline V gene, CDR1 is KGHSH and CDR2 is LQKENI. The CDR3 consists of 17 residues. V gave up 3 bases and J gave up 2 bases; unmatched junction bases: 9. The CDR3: CASSPFAGTSGTYEQYF. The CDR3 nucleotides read TGTGCCAGCTCACCCTTCGCAGGGACTAGCGGAACCTACGAGCAGTACTTC.

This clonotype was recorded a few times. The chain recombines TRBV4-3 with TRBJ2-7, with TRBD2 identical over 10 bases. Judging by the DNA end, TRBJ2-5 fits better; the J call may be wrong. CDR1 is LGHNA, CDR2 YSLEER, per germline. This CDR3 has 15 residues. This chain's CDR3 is CASSQGPGLAETQYF. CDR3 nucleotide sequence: TGCGCCAGCAGCCAAGGACCGGGACTAGCGGAGACCCAGTACTTC.

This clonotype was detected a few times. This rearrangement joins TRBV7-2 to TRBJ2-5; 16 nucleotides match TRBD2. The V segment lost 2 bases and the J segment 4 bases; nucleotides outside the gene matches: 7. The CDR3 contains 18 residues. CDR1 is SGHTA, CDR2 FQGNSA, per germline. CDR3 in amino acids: CASSLPGLAGGRGETQYF. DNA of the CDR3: TGTGCCAGCAGCTTACCGGGACTAGCGGGGGGGCGTGGAGAGACCCAGTACTTC.

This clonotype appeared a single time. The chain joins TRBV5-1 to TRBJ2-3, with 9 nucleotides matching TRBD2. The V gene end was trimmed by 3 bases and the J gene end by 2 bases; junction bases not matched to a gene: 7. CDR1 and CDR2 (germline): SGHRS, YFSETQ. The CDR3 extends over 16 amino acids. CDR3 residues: CASSSSTSGNTDTQYF. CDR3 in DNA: TGCGCCAGCAGCTCGTCGACTAGCGGCAACACAGATACGCAGTATTTT.